One and the same sample provided the 22 T cell receptor beta chains below, sequenced in a study of T cell changes during pregnancy in multiple sclerosis. Only in-frame clones appear in the TCRdb table, and some are missing; sequencing was by immunoSEQ multiplex PCR. The profile shows tens of thousands of clones, roughly 91% of them singletons. The source material was CD4+ T cells from peripheral blood mononuclear cells, sampled in the first trimester of pregnancy. The receptors come from a female donor with multiple sclerosis, enrolled in a pregnancy study.

The rearrangement joins TRBV10-2 to TRBJ2-1, with 15 bases fitting TRBD2. Germline-derived CDR1 and CDR2 are WSHSY and SAAADI. CDR3 length: 16 amino acids. With 5 bases clipped from V and 7 bases from J, the junction kept 6 bases outside the gene matches. CDR3 residues: CASSSQGLAGGNEQFF. DNA for the CDR3: TGCGCCAGCAGTTCACAGGGACTAGCGGGAGGAAATGAGCAGTTCTTC.

DNA for the CDR3: TGTGCCACCAGCAGAGGCGGTGCAGGGATGACTGAAGCTTTCTTT. This translates into CATSRGGAGMTEAFF. The V and J genes are TRBV15 and TRBJ1-1, with a tentative D call TRBD1 (5 bases). V lost 1 base and J 5 bases, leaving 14 bases between the germline ends. This CDR3 is 15 amino acids long. The germline CDR1 and CDR2 sequences are LNHNV and YYDKDF (reference sequence).

This clone was observed a few times. CDR3 coding DNA: TGTGCCAGCAGCTTAGCAGGGGGCGAGCAGTACTTC. It yields the protein CASSLAGGEQYF. The chain has TRBV7-9 and TRBJ2-7; D might be TRBD1 (6 bases). The CDR3 is made up of 12 amino acids. The germline CDR1 and CDR2 sequences are SEHNR and FQNEAQ (reference sequence). V was pared by 0 bases and J by 6 bases, with 6 bases between.

The V call is TRBV13, the J call TRBJ2-5, with TRBD1 as a possible D gene (5 bases). Germline V CDR1 and CDR2: PRHDT, FYEKMQ (reference sequence). V lost 7 bases and J lost 3, with 18 bases in between. CDR3 length equals 15 residues. As DNA, the CDR3 is TGTGCCAGCACCTACCAGGGCAGGCCCAAAGAGACCCAGTACTTC. Protein: CASTYQGRPKETQYF.

A remark on this clone: One end of the junction is discordant with germline, which a read error may explain. Different DNA sequences within this sample yield the same CDR3. The V call is TRBV9, the J call TRBJ2-6; 9 bases align to TRBD2. This CDR3 is built from 18 residues. Germline assignment: CDR1 SGDLS and CDR2 YYNGEE. The CDR3 region has the DNA TGTGCCAGTAGCGCTCTCCCTAGCGGGGCCTCTGGGGCCAACGTCCTGACTTTC. Its translation is CASSALPSGASGANVLTF.

The V call is TRBV6-1, the J call TRBJ2-3; no clear D. The germline V and J ends were trimmed by 4 bases and 8 bases, with 13 bases remaining between them. The CDR3 extends over 13 amino acids. Germline CDR1 is MNHNS and CDR2 is SASEGT. The chain's CDR3 is CASSGHPSSTQYF. CDR3 DNA: TGTGCCAGCAGTGGACACCCCTCGAGTACGCAGTATTTT.

With regard to this clone: The sample carries other DNA sequences with the same CDR3. The V and J genes are TRBV5-4 and TRBJ2-3; a possible D gene is TRBD1 (6 bases). The CDR3 spans 14 residues. Germline V lookup: CDR1 SGHNT, CDR2 YYREEE (reference sequence). With 4 bases removed from V and 12 bases from J, the gap between germline ends came to 21 bases. The CDR3 nucleotides read TGTGCCAGCAGCACTGAAACCTGGGGGCAGGCCCAGTATTTT. It encodes CASSTETWGQAQYF.

The J gene is TRBJ2-5, the V gene TRBV2; tentative D call: TRBD2 (9 bases). The germline CDR1 and CDR2 sequences are SNHLY and FYNNEI. The CDR3 covers 18 residues. The V end was cut by 4 bases, the J end by 4 bases, with 25 bases between. DNA for the CDR3: TGTGCCAGCAGTGCTACAGGGGGATCTGCGGGAGGGCTAGAGACCCAGTACTTC. Amino acid sequence: CASSATGGSAGGLETQYF.

The V and J genes are TRBV5-1 and TRBJ2-1; 14 bases agree with TRBD2. V lost 4 bases to trimming and J lost 15 bases; unmatched junction nucleotides: 12. The CDR3 runs 15 residues. Looked up from germline, CDR1 is SGHRS and CDR2 is YFSETQ. The chain's CDR3 is CASSGSGTSGGLRFF. The CDR3, as DNA: TGCGCCAGCAGCGGATCCGGGACTAGCGGGGGACTAAGGTTCTTC.

V and J are TRBV4-1 and TRBJ1-1; D is perhaps TRBD1 (6 bases). The length of the CDR3 is 17 residues. Trimming removed 0 bases from V and 0 bases from J, with 14 bases in between. The germline V gene encodes CDR1 MGHRA and CDR2 YSYEKL. The CDR3 sequence is CASSQEGQGRMNTEAFF. In nucleotides, the CDR3 is TGCGCCAGCAGCCAAGAAGGCCAGGGGCGGATGAACACTGAAGCTTTCTTT.

This chain joins TRBV21-1 and TRBJ1-6. TRBV21-1 is reported as a pseudogene. This CDR3 is built from 14 residues. The DNA for the CDR3 is TGTGCCAGCAGCAAGAGGGCCTATAATTCACCCCTCCACTTT. This translates into CASSKRAYNSPLHF.

V gene TRBV10-3 combines with J gene TRBJ1-6, with D tentatively TRBD1 (6 bases). Germline V gene lookup returns CDR1 ENHRY and CDR2 SYGVKD. V gave up 10 bases and J gave up 10 bases, with 20 bases separating them. The CDR3 runs to 14 residues. CDR3: CATRGPGEGSPLHF. The CDR3 bases are TGTGCCACTAGGGGCCCAGGGGAAGGGTCACCCCTCCACTTT.

The rearrangement joins TRBV18 to TRBJ2-7; 9 bases match TRBD1. The CDR3 has 15 amino acids. Losses at the gene ends were 5 bases for V and 5 bases for J; bases not matched to a gene: 10. Germline lookup yields CDR1 KGHSH and CDR2 LQKENI. Written as DNA, the CDR3 is TGTGCCAGCTCATCTATTCCGGGACAGGGAGACGAGCAGTACTTC. This codes for CASSSIPGQGDEQYF.

The V gene is TRBV6-5, the J gene TRBJ2-3; possible D gene TRBD1, 5 bases. CDR3 size: 14 residues. V gave up 5 bases and J gave up 0 bases, with 9 bases separating them. Germline values: CDR1 MNHEY, CDR2 SVGAGI. In DNA form, the CDR3 reads TGTGCCAGCAGTGACAGATGGAGCACAGATACGCAGTATTTT. Translating it yields CASSDRWSTDTQYF.

The chain has TRBV6-1 and TRBJ1-1; 9 bases are a match to TRBD1. V shed 4 bases, J shed 8 bases, and the junction held 11 bases outside the gene matches. This CDR3 comprises 15 residues. Germline lookup yields CDR1 MNHNS and CDR2 SASEGT. For the CDR3, the DNA is TGTGCCAGCAGTGTTGAACAGGGGGCGCCGACCGAAGCTTTCTTT. This gives the protein CASSVEQGAPTEAFF.

The gene calls are TRBV5-1 and TRBJ2-1, with D maybe TRBD2 (6 bases). Per germline, CDR1 SGHRS and CDR2 YFSETQ. Trimming took 5 bases from V and 6 from J, leaving 18 bases between them. CDR3 length: 15 amino acids. The CDR3 spells CASSVNQGLTNEQFF. CDR3 nucleotides: TGCGCCAGCAGTGTAAATCAGGGACTGACCAATGAGCAGTTCTTC.

There are a few counts of this clone. The chain couples TRBV5-4 to TRBJ1-2, with D hard to call. The CDR3 covers 13 residues. Germline CDR1 and CDR2: SGHNT and YYREEE (reference sequence). V lost 5 bases to trimming and J lost 8 bases, with 16 bases between them. The CDR3 sequence: CASRPSGERGYTF. In DNA, the CDR3 is TGTGCCAGCAGGCCTAGCGGGGAGCGGGGCTACACCTTC.

This clone has just one count. The chain joins TRBV6-5 to TRBJ2-1, with 7 bases fitting TRBD1. The CDR3 sequence is 14 residues long. The junction had 6 bases not matched to a gene; V was cut back by 5 bases and J by 5 bases. Per germline, CDR1 MNHEY and CDR2 SVGAGI. This chain's CDR3 is CASSQGTANNEQFF. In nucleotides, the CDR3 is TGTGCCAGCAGTCAGGGGACAGCCAACAATGAGCAGTTCTTC.

The chain joins TRBV28 to TRBJ1-3; D gene unclear. Germline CDR1 is MDHEN and CDR2 is SYDVKM. V dropped 5 bases and J dropped 0 bases, with 14 bases sitting between them. The length of the CDR3 is 16 residues. CDR3 in amino acids: CASSETGRSSGNTIYF. In nucleotides, the CDR3 is TGTGCCAGCAGTGAAACCGGTCGAAGCTCTGGAAACACCATATATTTT.

This clone has a single count. CDR3 nucleotides: TGTGCCAGCTCACCAATATCAGGAGGCTACACCTTC. Encoded protein: CASSPISGGYTF. The chain has TRBV18 and TRBJ1-2, with D uncertain. V was shortened by 2 bases and J by 8 bases, with 9 bases between the two germline ends. Germline assignment: CDR1 KGHSH and CDR2 LQKENI. This CDR3 has 12 amino acids.

J is TRBJ2-5 and V is TRBV19; 7 bases agree with TRBD2. The germline gives CDR1 LNHDA, CDR2 SQIVND (reference sequence). Losses at the gene ends were 7 bases for V and 4 bases for J; bases not matched to a gene: 3. The CDR3 length is 12 residues. In nucleotides, the CDR3 is TGTGCCAGTAACGGCGGGGGAGAGACCCAGTACTTC. Its protein is CASNGGGETQYF. Full variable domain (missing parts from reference TRBV19 and TRBJ2-5): DGGITQSPKYLFRKEGQNVTLSCEQNLNHDAMYWYRQDPGQGLRLIYYSQIVNDFQKGDIAEGYSVSREKKESFPLTVTSAQKNPTAFYLCASNGGGETQYFGPGTRLLVL.

The CDR3 spells CASSPPVSGSYEQYF. The CDR3 DNA follows: TGTGCCAGCTCACCCCCGGTTAGCGGGAGTTACGAGCAGTACTTC. This chain joins TRBV18 and TRBJ2-7, with 9 positions matching TRBD2. Looked up from germline, CDR1 is KGHSH and CDR2 is LQKENI. V lost 3 bases and J lost 4; bases outside the gene matches: 7. The CDR3 length is 15 residues.